This TCR beta chain was profiled in a study of early T cells in non-severe SARS-CoV-2 infection. Study-level information: Sequencing was performed on bulk RNA from unsorted whole blood, leaving chains unpaired. Study results and caveats: Lookups in VDJdb leaned toward anti-spike CD8 responses and missed private and CD4 specificities.

Individually, cDNA molecules had unique molecular identifiers attached to them. TCRdb independently ran MiXCR on the 5' RACE reads; one entry per CDR3 protein. The data contain tens of thousands of distinct CDR3 sequences, around 13% of them singletons. This clonotype was observed at least ten times. Its cognate antigen is unknown. CDR1 and CDR2 (germline): MNHEY, SVGAGI. The CDR3 has 15 amino acids. Trimming took 2 bases from V and 5 from J, leaving 16 bases between them. Source material: whole blood. The chain uses TRBV6-5 and TRBJ2-7, with unresolved D. The TCR comes from an adult who was a healthcare worker with PCR-confirmed SARS-CoV-2 infection or an uninfected control (not recorded which). The CDR3 DNA sequence: TGTGCCAGCAGTTACGGAATTTCCCTGAAGGACGAGCAGTACTTC. Protein sequence: CASSYGISLKDEQYF.